This note documents a single T cell receptor beta chain sequence. This sample is part of a study of blood T cell repertoires in COVID-19. This table comes from immunoSEQ multiplex PCR, and its TCRdb copy is limited to in-frame clones, with some not included. The repertoire holds some 170,000 clones, around 84% seen once, with approximately 19% in the top ten. The V gene end was trimmed by 4 bases and the J gene end by 6 bases; junction bases not matched to a gene: 9. CDR1 is SGHAT and CDR2 is FQNNGV in the germline V gene. The CDR3 covers 16 residues. Sequences were obtained from peripheral blood. The clonotype was recovered from a woman older than 75 with acute or convalescent COVID-19. The chain is built from TRBV11-2 and TRBJ2-1, with TRBD1 identical over 10 bases. CDR3 DNA: TGTGCCAGCAGCTCCCGACAGGGGGCCTTTGTCAATGAGCAGTTCTTC. Protein product: CASSSRQGAFVNEQFF.